This TCR beta chain emerged from a study of blood T cell repertoires in COVID-19. Study details: There were acute and convalescent COVID-19 samples, and they came from the United States, Italy and Spain. PBMCs, B-cell-depleted T cells, or T cells provided the cDNA or gDNA that made up the material.

Between the trimmed V and J ends, which lost 7 bases and 5 bases, there was a span of 14 bases. CDR3 length: 12 amino acids. CDR1 SQVTM and CDR2 ANQGSEA come from the germline V gene. Original methodology: Researchers report that nucleated cell counts were estimated from reference gene primer amplification. TCRdb's table, derived via immunoSEQ multiplex PCR, lists solely in-frame clones and lacks some. D and trimming come from the DNA, and the V and J calls and clone size come from that table. This sample yields 200,000 to 300,000 clones, of which more than 75% are seen a single time; approximately 9.8% belongs to the top ten.

J is TRBJ1-1 and V is TRBV29-1; a weak D match, TRBD1 (6 bases). Sequenced sample: peripheral blood. The clonotype originates from a middle-aged man who had recovered from COVID-19. The CDR3 loop is CSGKGGRTEAFF. The CDR3 region has the DNA TGCAGCGGTAAGGGGGGGCGGACTGAAGCTTTCTTT.